This T cell receptor beta chain emerged from a study of cytomegalovirus exposure and HLA in healthy donors. This clone was seen a single time. This PCR relied on a set of 60 Vbeta primers and 13 Jbeta primers. The protocol was immunoSEQ multiplex PCR, while the TCRdb copy is restricted to in-frame clones and leaves out a portion. Counted here are about 190,000 clones, roughly 74% occurring once; the ten biggest clones make up about 14%. This CDR3 region has 19 residues. V dropped 4 bases and J dropped 0 bases, with 25 bases sitting between them. Germline CDR1 and CDR2: SGHRS and YFSETQ. The sequencing sample was made of PBMCs. The receptor was derived from a woman in her 30s in good health and CMV-seropositive. The chain is built from TRBV5-1 and TRBJ1-1, with D uncertain. The DNA for the CDR3 is TGCGCCAGCAGCCGCTCCCCCCGCCTCGAACCAGAAATGAACACTGAAGCTTTCTTT. Protein sequence: CASSRSPRLEPEMNTEAFF.